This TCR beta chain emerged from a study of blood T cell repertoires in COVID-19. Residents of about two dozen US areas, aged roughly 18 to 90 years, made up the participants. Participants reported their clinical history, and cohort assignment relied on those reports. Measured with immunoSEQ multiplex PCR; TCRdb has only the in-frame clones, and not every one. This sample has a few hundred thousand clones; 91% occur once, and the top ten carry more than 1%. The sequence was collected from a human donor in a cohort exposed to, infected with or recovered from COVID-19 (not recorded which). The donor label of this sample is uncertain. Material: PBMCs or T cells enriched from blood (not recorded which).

Here the CDR3 reads CASATGTGNQPQHF. In DNA, the CDR3 is TGTGCCAGCGCCACAGGGACGGGGAATCAGCCCCAGCATTTT. The rearrangement joins TRBV2 to TRBJ1-5; D possibly corresponds to TRBD1 (6 bases). This CDR3 contains 14 residues. Looked up from germline, CDR1 is SNHLY and CDR2 is FYNNEI. The V gene lost 8 bases and the J gene lost 4 bases, with 15 bases spanning the gap.